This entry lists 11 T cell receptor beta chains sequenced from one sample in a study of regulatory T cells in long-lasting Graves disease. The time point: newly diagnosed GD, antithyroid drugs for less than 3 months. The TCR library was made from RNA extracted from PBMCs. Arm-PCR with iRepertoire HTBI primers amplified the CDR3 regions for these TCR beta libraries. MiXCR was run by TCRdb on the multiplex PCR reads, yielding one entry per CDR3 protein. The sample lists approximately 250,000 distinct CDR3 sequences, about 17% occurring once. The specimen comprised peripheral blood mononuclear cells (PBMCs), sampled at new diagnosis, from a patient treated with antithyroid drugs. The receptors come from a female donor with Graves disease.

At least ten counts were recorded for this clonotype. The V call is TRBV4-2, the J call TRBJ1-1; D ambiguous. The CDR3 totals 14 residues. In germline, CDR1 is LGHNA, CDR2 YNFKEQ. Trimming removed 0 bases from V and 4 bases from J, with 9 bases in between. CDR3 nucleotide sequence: TGTGCCAGCAGCCAAGATGGATGGGGCACTGAAGCTTTCTTT. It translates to CASSQDGWGTEAFF.

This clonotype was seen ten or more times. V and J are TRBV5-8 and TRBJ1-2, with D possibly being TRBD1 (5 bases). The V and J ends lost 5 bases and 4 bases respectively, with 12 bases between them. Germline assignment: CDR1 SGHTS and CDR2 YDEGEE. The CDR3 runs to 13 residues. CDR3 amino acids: CASSPDRIYGYTF. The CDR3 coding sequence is TGTGCCAGCAGTCCAGACAGAATCTATGGCTACACCTTC.

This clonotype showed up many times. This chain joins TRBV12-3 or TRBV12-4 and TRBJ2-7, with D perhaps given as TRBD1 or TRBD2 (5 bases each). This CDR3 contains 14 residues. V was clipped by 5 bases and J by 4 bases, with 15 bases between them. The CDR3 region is CASSLGTIQYEQYF. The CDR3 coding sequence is TGTGCCAGCAGTCTCGGGACCATCCAATACGAGCAGTACTTC.

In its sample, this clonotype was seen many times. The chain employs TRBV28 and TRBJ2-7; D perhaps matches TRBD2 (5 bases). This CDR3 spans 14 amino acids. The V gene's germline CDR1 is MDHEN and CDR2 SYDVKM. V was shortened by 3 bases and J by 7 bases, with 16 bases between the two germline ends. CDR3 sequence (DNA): TGTGCCAGCAGTTTGGGTGCTTTTCGCGGGGAGCAGTACTTC. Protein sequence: CASSLGAFRGEQYF.

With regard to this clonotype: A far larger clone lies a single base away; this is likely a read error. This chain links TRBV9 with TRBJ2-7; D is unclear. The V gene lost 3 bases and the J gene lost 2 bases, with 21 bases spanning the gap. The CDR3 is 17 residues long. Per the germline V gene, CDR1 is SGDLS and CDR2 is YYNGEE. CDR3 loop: CASSEEYPRAGAYEQYF. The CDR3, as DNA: TGTGCCAGCAGCGAGGAGTACCCCCGGGCAGGAGCCTACGAGCAGTACTTC.

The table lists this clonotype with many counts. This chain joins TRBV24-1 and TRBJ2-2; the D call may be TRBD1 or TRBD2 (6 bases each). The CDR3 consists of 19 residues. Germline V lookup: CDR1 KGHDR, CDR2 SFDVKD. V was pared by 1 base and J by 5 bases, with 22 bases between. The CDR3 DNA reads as TGTGCCACCAGTGATTTCCCCGGGACTGAGGCTCAGGGGACCGGGGAGCTGTTTTTT. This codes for CATSDFPGTEAQGTGELFF.

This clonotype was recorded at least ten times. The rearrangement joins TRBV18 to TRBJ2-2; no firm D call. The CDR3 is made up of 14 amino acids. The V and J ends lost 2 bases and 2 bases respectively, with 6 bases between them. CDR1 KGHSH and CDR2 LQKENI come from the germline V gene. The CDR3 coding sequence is TGTGCCAGCTCACCAATAGTAAACACCGGGGAGCTGTTTTTT. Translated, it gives CASSPIVNTGELFF.

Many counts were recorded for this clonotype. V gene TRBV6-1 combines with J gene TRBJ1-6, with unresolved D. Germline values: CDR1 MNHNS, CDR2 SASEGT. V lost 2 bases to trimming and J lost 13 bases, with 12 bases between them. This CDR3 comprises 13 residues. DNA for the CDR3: TGTGCCAGCAGTGAACCGACGGAACGGCCCCTCCACTTT. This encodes CASSEPTERPLHF.

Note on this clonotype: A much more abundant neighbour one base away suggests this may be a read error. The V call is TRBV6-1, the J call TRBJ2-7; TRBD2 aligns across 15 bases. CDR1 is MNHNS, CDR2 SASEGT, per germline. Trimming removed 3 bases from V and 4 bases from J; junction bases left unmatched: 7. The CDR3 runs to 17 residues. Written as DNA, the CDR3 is TGTGCCAGCAGTGAGCGGACTAGCGGGAGGGCCGGGTACGAGCAGTACTTC. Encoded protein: CASSERTSGRAGYEQYF.

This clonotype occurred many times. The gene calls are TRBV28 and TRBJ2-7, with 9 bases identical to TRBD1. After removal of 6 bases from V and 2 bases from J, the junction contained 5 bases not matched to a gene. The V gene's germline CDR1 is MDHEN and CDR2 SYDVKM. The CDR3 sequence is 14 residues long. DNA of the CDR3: TGTGCCAGCAGGCGGGGACAGGGCACCTACGAGCAGTACTTC. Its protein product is CASRRGQGTYEQYF.

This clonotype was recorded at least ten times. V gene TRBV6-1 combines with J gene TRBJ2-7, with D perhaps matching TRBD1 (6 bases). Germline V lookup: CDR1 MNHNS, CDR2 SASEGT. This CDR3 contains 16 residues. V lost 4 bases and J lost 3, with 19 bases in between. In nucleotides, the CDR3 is TGTGCCAGCAGTGCCCCCGTCACAGAGACAGGCTACGAGCAGTACTTC. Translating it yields CASSAPVTETGYEQYF.